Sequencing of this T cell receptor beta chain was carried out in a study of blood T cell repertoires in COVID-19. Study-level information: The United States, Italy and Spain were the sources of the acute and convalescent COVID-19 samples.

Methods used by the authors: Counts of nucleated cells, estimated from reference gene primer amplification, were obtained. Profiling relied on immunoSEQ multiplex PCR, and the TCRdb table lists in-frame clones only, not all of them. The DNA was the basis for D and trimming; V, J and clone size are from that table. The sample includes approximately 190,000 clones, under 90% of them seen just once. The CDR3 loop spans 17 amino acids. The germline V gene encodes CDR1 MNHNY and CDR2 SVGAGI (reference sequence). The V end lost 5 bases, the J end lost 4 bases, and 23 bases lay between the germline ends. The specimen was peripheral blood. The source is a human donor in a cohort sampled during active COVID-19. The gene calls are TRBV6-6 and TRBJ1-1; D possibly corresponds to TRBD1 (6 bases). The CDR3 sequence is CASSQHLTKTGITEAFF. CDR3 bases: TGTGCCAGCAGTCAACACCTAACAAAAACAGGGATCACTGAAGCTTTCTTT.